Listed here are 15 T cell receptor beta chains from one sample, sequenced in a study of cytomegalovirus exposure and HLA in healthy donors. The PCR employed 60 Vbeta primers together with 13 Jbeta primers. Sequencing used immunoSEQ multiplex PCR; TCRdb keeps in-frame clones, though not all of them. The sample has some 160,000 clones, over 75% seen once. Sample: PBMCs. The receptors stem from a woman aged 30 to 39 in good health and CMV-seronegative.

This clone was counted between two and nine times. The chain couples TRBV19 to TRBJ1-5; 8 nucleotides align to TRBD1. The trim removed 6 bases at V and 4 bases at J, leaving 20 bases unmatched. Looked up from germline, CDR1 is LNHDA and CDR2 is SQIVND (reference sequence). The CDR3 loop spans 19 amino acids. CDR3 sequence (DNA): TGTGCCAGTAGCCTTGGACCGGGAAGGGCGGGACAGGAGAATCAGCCCCAGCATTTT. Translating it yields CASSLGPGRAGQENQPQHF.

The V and J genes are TRBV5-1 and TRBJ2-1, with TRBD2 matching 9 bases. The germline gives CDR1 SGHRS, CDR2 YFSETQ. V lost 4 bases to trimming and J lost 8 bases; unmatched junction nucleotides: 16. This CDR3 contains 17 residues. This CDR3 reads CASSLTLAGPTGDEQFF. The CDR3 DNA reads as TGCGCCAGCAGCCTTACCCTAGCGGGGCCGACCGGGGATGAGCAGTTCTTC.

This clone was seen only a few times. The CDR3 DNA reads TGTGCCTCGGACAGGGGAATGAACACTGAAGCTTTCTTT. It encodes CASDRGMNTEAFF. The gene calls are TRBV30 and TRBJ1-1; TRBD1 agrees at 9 bases. Trimming cost V 7 bases and J 0 bases; bases outside gene matches: 3. Germline values: CDR1 GTSNPN, CDR2 SVGIG (reference sequence). The CDR3 spans 13 residues.

The V call is TRBV19, the J call TRBJ1-1; tentatively, D is TRBD1 (5 bases). CDR3 length: 13 residues. Trimming took off 3 bases at V and 5 bases at J, with 10 bases between the two ends. Germline lookup yields CDR1 LNHDA and CDR2 SQIVND (reference sequence). This CDR3 is CASSIRQRTEAFF. The CDR3 DNA reads as TGTGCCAGTAGTATTAGACAGAGGACTGAAGCTTTCTTT.

The chain links TRBV6-1 to TRBJ2-7, with TRBD1 matching 7 bases. The CDR3 spans 15 residues. V shed 1 base, J shed 4 bases, and the junction held 7 bases outside the gene matches. From germline, CDR1 is MNHNS and CDR2 SASEGT. The CDR3 sequence is CASSEGTGETYEQYF. CDR3 sequence (DNA): TGTGCCAGCAGTGAAGGTACAGGGGAGACGTACGAGCAGTACTTC.

This clone was counted between two and nine times. The CDR3 DNA is TGTGCCAGCAGACTTAGCGGGGGCGGCAATGAGCAGTTCTTC. This sequence encodes CASRLSGGGNEQFF. V is TRBV5-8 and J is TRBJ2-1; 9 bases align to TRBD2. CDR1 and CDR2 (germline): SGHTS, YDEGEE. CDR3 length: 14 residues. With V trimmed by 5 bases and J by 6 bases, 6 bases remained unmatched.

The table lists this clone with a count of one. J is TRBJ2-3 and V is TRBV29-1; D not certain. Trimming removed 1 base at V and 0 bases at J, with 8 bases between. There are 14 residues in the CDR3. CDR1 and CDR2 (germline): SQVTM, ANQGSEA. In DNA form, the CDR3 reads TGCAGCGTTGAAGCTCTTACAAGCACAGATACGCAGTATTTT. Translating it yields CSVEALTSTDTQYF.

J is TRBJ2-1 and V is TRBV28; 8 nucleotides line up with TRBD2. CDR1 is MDHEN and CDR2 is SYDVKM in the germline V gene. The CDR3 is 19 amino acids. With 3 bases clipped from V and 0 bases from J, the junction kept 13 bases outside the gene matches. The chain's CDR3 is CASSFPAGAHSSSYNEQFF. CDR3 bases: TGTGCCAGCAGTTTTCCAGCGGGGGCCCACTCCAGCTCCTACAATGAGCAGTTCTTC.

V is TRBV6-6 and J is TRBJ1-4; D is possibly TRBD1 (6 bases). In germline, CDR1 is MNHNY, CDR2 SVGAGI (reference sequence). V lost 5 bases to trimming and J lost 4 bases, with 8 bases between them. The length of the CDR3 is 13 residues. CDR3 sequence reads: CASSTGINEKLFF. In DNA, the CDR3 is TGTGCCAGCAGTACAGGGATTAATGAAAAACTGTTTTTT.

The V and J genes are TRBV2 and TRBJ1-2, with D possibly being TRBD1 (6 bases). The CDR3 has 14 residues. Trimming removed 11 bases at V and 2 bases at J, with 18 bases between. Germline CDR1 and CDR2: SNHLY and FYNNEI. CDR3 amino acids: CAGRQGGSNYGYTF. DNA for the CDR3: TGTGCCGGAAGACAAGGGGGTTCGAACTATGGCTACACCTTC.

This chain uses TRBV13 with TRBJ1-1, with D uncertain. In germline, CDR1 is PRHDT, CDR2 FYEKMQ (reference sequence). CDR3 length: 16 amino acids. V dropped 0 bases and J dropped 1 base, with 12 bases sitting between them. This chain's CDR3 is CASSLGGTIRNTEAFF. CDR3 DNA sequence: TGTGCCAGCAGCTTAGGAGGAACTATAAGGAACACTGAAGCTTTCTTT.

The rearrangement joins TRBV19 to TRBJ2-1; a weak D match, TRBD1 (5 bases). Trimming took 5 bases from V and 6 from J, leaving 17 bases between them. The CDR3 is made up of 15 amino acids. CDR1 and CDR2 from the germline V gene are LNHDA and SQIVND (reference sequence). CDR3 sequence reads: CASSGRDRGLNEQFF. CDR3 coding DNA: TGTGCCAGTAGTGGCCGAGATAGGGGCCTCAATGAGCAGTTCTTC.

This clone was detected once. The chain carries TRBV27 and TRBJ2-7; TRBD1 aligns across 8 bases. The CDR3 runs 13 residues. Trimming at V came to 10 bases and at J to 6 bases, leaving 11 bases not matched to a gene. Germline lookup yields CDR1 MNHEY and CDR2 SMNVEV (reference sequence). Here the CDR3 reads CATRPDRAAEQYF. The CDR3 region has the DNA TGTGCCACCCGCCCGGACAGGGCTGCCGAGCAGTACTTC.

The gene calls are TRBV7-9 and TRBJ2-3, with TRBD2 identical over 13 bases. Unmatched junction bases numbered 7, after V lost 5 bases and J lost 5 bases. The CDR3 consists of 16 residues. Germline lookup yields CDR1 SEHNR and CDR2 FQNEAQ (reference sequence). CDR3 region: CASSRRTSGGIDTQYF. The CDR3 nucleotides read TGTGCCAGCAGCCGTCGGACTAGCGGGGGAATAGATACGCAGTATTTT.

The chain uses TRBV27 and TRBJ1-2, with a possible D match to TRBD1 (6 bases). V lost 5 bases and J 7 bases, leaving 20 bases between the germline ends. Per germline, CDR1 MNHEY and CDR2 SMNVEV (reference sequence). The CDR3 consists of 15 residues. CDR3 loop: CASSPYLGQFGGYTF. DNA for the CDR3: TGTGCCAGCAGTCCCTACCTTGGACAGTTCGGTGGCTACACCTTC.